A single sample is the source of the 8 T cell receptor beta chains below, sequenced in a study of CD8+ T cells in alopecia areata. Isolated RNA was reverse transcribed into cDNA used as the sequencing template. Libraries were prepared by immunoSEQ multiplex PCR; TCRdb keeps only in-frame clonotypes and omits some of them. Of roughly 180,000 clones listed, 50% to 60% are singletons. The treatment is: oral pan-JAK inhibitor, 5-10 mg twice daily. Material: CD4+ T cells sorted from blood, obtained at week 4, from a patient treated with tofacitinib. These TCRs come from a human donor with alopecia areata.

This clone was seen a few times. This rearrangement joins TRBV29-1 to TRBJ2-5, with D unclear. Deletions cut 5 bases from V and 0 bases from J, with 4 bases between. This CDR3 has 11 residues. Germline CDR1 is SQVTM and CDR2 is ANQGSEA. The CDR3 protein is CSVRYQETQYF. For the CDR3, the DNA is TGCAGCGTTAGGTACCAAGAGACCCAGTACTTC.

The rearrangement joins TRBV29-1 to TRBJ1-6; TRBD1 is a possible D gene (6 bases). With 6 bases removed from V and 14 bases from J, the gap between germline ends came to 14 bases. From germline, CDR1 is SQVTM and CDR2 ANQGSEA. CDR3 size: 11 residues. The CDR3 coding sequence is TGCAGCGTGCGGACGGACAGCACCCTCCACTTT. Translation gives CSVRTDSTLHF.

V is TRBV2 and J is TRBJ2-1, with D tentatively TRBD2 (5 bases). CDR1 is SNHLY and CDR2 is FYNNEI in the germline V gene. CDR3 length: 13 residues. The V and J ends lost 7 bases and 5 bases respectively, with 12 bases between them. The DNA for the CDR3 is TGTGCCAGCAACGTGGACTCTGACAATGAGCAGTTCTTC. Amino acids: CASNVDSDNEQFF.

This clone appeared a few times. As DNA, the CDR3 is TGTGCCAGCTCACCAGGGCAGGGACGCTTAGCCAAAAACATTCAGTACTTC. Translating gives CASSPGQGRLAKNIQYF. The rearrangement links TRBV18 to TRBJ2-4; D is tentatively TRBD1 or TRBD2 (5 bases each). From germline, CDR1 is KGHSH and CDR2 LQKENI. The CDR3 has 17 residues. The V end was cut by 2 bases, the J end by 0 bases, with 14 bases between. The complete variable domain, with remaining parts taken from reference TRBV18 and TRBJ2-4, reads NAGVMQNPRHLVRRRGQEARLRCSPMKGHSHVYWYRQLPEEGLKFMVYLQKENIIDESGMPKERFSAEFPKEGPSILRIQQVVRGDSAAYFCASSPGQGRLAKNIQYFGAGTRLSVL.

The chain joins TRBV9 to TRBJ1-6; D is undetermined. CDR1 SGDLS and CDR2 YYNGEE come from the germline V gene. Trimming took off 1 base at V and 9 bases at J, with 11 bases between the two ends. CDR3 size: 14 residues. CDR3 DNA sequence: TGTGCCAGCAGCGTAACCCAAGGAAGTTCACCCCTCCACTTT. It translates to CASSVTQGSSPLHF.

Regarding this clone: An end of the junction does not agree with germline; a read error may underlie this. The genes are TRBV6-1 and TRBJ1-5; D not certain. CDR3 length equals 14 residues. Germline CDR1 and CDR2: MNHNS and SASEGT. CDR3 sequence (DNA): TGTGCCACCAGTCTCCATAATGGCAATCAGCCCCAGCATTTT. It codes for CATSLHNGNQPQHF.

This sequence joins TRBV6-5 and TRBJ1-5; D is possibly TRBD1 (6 bases). Germline CDR1 is MNHEY and CDR2 is SVGAGI. This CDR3 region has 15 residues. Trimming pared 6 bases from V and 0 bases from J, leaving 12 bases between. The CDR3 protein is CASSPHRDSNQPQHF. CDR3 in DNA: TGTGCCAGCAGCCCCCACAGGGATAGCAATCAGCCCCAGCATTTT.

For this clone: The same CDR3 also results from other DNA sequences found in this sample. The chain is built from TRBV5-4 and TRBJ1-2; D possibly corresponds to TRBD1 (5 bases). Germline V lookup: CDR1 SGHNT, CDR2 YYREEE (reference sequence). CDR3 size: 13 residues. Between the trimmed V and J ends, which lost 1 base and 2 bases, there was a span of 6 bases. As DNA, the CDR3 is TGTGCCAGCAGCTTGCAGGGAAACTATGGCTACACCTTC. Amino acid sequence: CASSLQGNYGYTF.